A single sample is the source of the 14 T cell receptor beta chains below, sequenced in a study of CXCR3-negative and CXCR3-positive naive CD8 T cells. The libraries of TRB cDNA were prepared using 5' RACE with UMI labels. TCRdb re-called the 5' RACE reads and gives one entry per CDR3 protein, without DNA. This repertoire includes around 24,000 distinct CDR3 sequences. Sequencing was done on a sample of naive CXCR3- CD8+ T cells from blood. Subset given: CD45RO-CCR7+CD27+CD95- naive CD8+ T cells lacking CXCR3 (TNR3-). Receptors originate from a human donor in good health. Some clones in this sample may be carry-over from other donors' samples.

The chain links TRBV6-4 to TRBJ1-1. From germline, CDR1 is MRHNA and CDR2 SNTAGT. The CDR3 has 13 residues. CDR3 sequence reads: CATTLSGNTEAFF.

The rearrangement uses TRBV4-3 and TRBJ2-1; there is no DNA to check the TCRdb D call of TRBD2. CDR1 LGHNA and CDR2 YSLEER come from the germline V gene. CDR3 size: 16 residues. CDR3 amino acids: CASSPGTSVPYDEQFF.

This chain joins TRBV27 and TRBJ2-3; TCRdb outputs TRBD2, but without DNA this stays unchecked. Germline V gives CDR1 MNHEY, CDR2 SMNVEV (reference sequence). There are 18 residues in the CDR3. The CDR3 spells CASSFLTSGGANTDTQYF.

V gene TRBV19 combines with J gene TRBJ2-1; TCRdb's D gene call, TRBD1, goes unchecked for lack of DNA. The CDR3 length is 14 residues. The V gene's germline CDR1 is LNHDA and CDR2 SQIVND (reference sequence). The CDR3 loop reads CASSPPGVITDRFF.

This chain joins TRBV12-3 or TRBV12-4 and TRBJ2-2; TCRdb returns TRBD2, unconfirmable since there is no DNA. CDR3 length: 12 residues. The CDR3 sequence is CASILGGGELFF.

J is TRBJ2-5 and V is TRBV5-1; the TRBD2 assignment by TCRdb is unverifiable without DNA. The length of the CDR3 is 14 residues. CDR1 is SGHRS, CDR2 YFSETQ, per germline. This chain's CDR3 is CASSRGGAGETQYF.

The gene calls are TRBV7-9 and TRBJ1-1. CDR1 and CDR2 (germline): SEHNR, FQNEAQ (reference sequence). There are 12 residues in the CDR3. The CDR3 protein is CASKQENTEAFF. The whole variable domain, remainder taken from reference TRBV7-9 and TRBJ1-1, is DTGVSQNPRHKITKRGQNVTFRCDPISEHNRLYWYRQTLGQGPEFLTYFQNEAQLEKSRLLSDRFSAERPKGSFSTLEIQRTEQGDSAMYLCASKQENTEAFFGQGTRLTVV.

V and J are TRBV20-1 and TRBJ1-5; TCRdb selects TRBD1, and the lack of DNA leaves this call unchecked. The CDR3 runs 16 residues. Germline-derived CDR1 and CDR2 are DFQATT and SNEGSKA (reference sequence). This CDR3 reads CSARGADRGLGQPQHF.

The V and J genes are TRBV10-3 and TRBJ1-2. There are 14 residues in the CDR3. CDR1 ENHRY and CDR2 SYGVKD come from the germline V gene. The CDR3 sequence: CATQGQGTHYGYTF.

The genes are TRBV14 and TRBJ2-1. The length of the CDR3 is 12 residues. Germline-derived CDR1 and CDR2 are SGHDN and FVKESK. CDR3: CASSQVEYEQFF.

The chain recombines TRBV29-1 with TRBJ2-3; lacking DNA, the TRBD2 call made by TCRdb goes unchecked. CDR3 size: 15 residues. Germline CDR1 reads SQVTM; CDR2 reads ANQGSEA. The CDR3 loop reads CSVDALAGGTDTQYF.

V gene TRBV5-1 combines with J gene TRBJ2-5. The CDR3 runs 12 residues. Looked up from germline, CDR1 is SGHRS and CDR2 is YFSETQ. This CDR3 is CASSLESDPQYF. The complete variable domain, with remaining parts taken from reference TRBV5-1 and TRBJ2-5, reads KAGVTQTPRYLIKTRGQQVTLSCSPISGHRSVSWYQQTPGQGLQFLFEYFSETQRNKGNFPGRFSGRQFSNSRSEMNVSTLELGDSALYLCASSLESDPQYFGPGTRLLVL.

The gene calls are TRBV7-9 and TRBJ1-2. The CDR3 extends over 16 amino acids. Germline lookup yields CDR1 SEHNR and CDR2 FQNEAQ (reference sequence). CDR3 protein: CASTIVEGLANYGYTF.

The V and J genes are TRBV5-1 and TRBJ2-7. Germline V CDR1 and CDR2: SGHRS, YFSETQ. The CDR3 spans 14 residues. CDR3 sequence reads: CASSLRTESYEQYF.